Given below is one T cell receptor (beta chain) in context. Its antigen is as yet unknown. The isolated RNA, all of it, was reverse transcribed, so expressed TCRB transcripts were what got sequenced. The data were produced by immunoSEQ multiplex PCR, yet TCRdb's version contains in-frame clones alone and is incomplete. The sample yields some 350,000 clones, approximately 15% seen once. V lost 0 bases, J lost 4 bases, and 4 bases stayed unmatched. Germline V gene data show CDR1 as SGHRS and CDR2 as YFSETQ. This CDR3 contains 15 residues. This sample is part of a study of beta chain features in type 1 diabetes. Overall study: There were 107,917,701 sorted cells examined across all samples. General study findings and limits: More deletions and fewer insertions at VDJ junctions were found in patients with type 1 diabetes. Although PCR might favor shorter templates, it would do so equally in patients and controls. In comparison with healthy donors, patients had naive, central memory and Treg TCRB repertoires that appeared more similar. The study found moderately but significantly shorter TCRB CDR3s in all four CD4+ subsets of Type 1 diabetes patients.

The TCR comes from a woman between 18 and 29 years old with type 1 diabetes. The chain employs TRBV5-1 and TRBJ1-1; 9 nucleotides line up with TRBD1. Input material: naive CD4+ T cells from blood. The CDR3 sequence is CASSLAGTGTTEAFF. For the CDR3, the DNA is TGCGCCAGCAGCTTGGCCGGGACAGGGACCACTGAAGCTTTCTTT.